These T cell receptor beta chains were read from a single sample in a study of T cells in Graves' hyperthyroidism and ophthalmopathy. MiXCR, run by TCRdb on the multiplex PCR reads, gives a single entry per CDR3 protein. This sample has 700,000 to 950,000 distinct CDR3 sequences, with around 40% found just once. Specimen: blood. Receptors originate from a middle-aged woman with Graves' hyperthyroidism. Each CDR3 is given with its conserved first and last residue. D genes are given only for firm matches. Clone size is given for some rows only: seen once, a few or many times, or a class if the clone is expanded.

clone size	V gene	J gene	D gene	CDR3 protein	CDR3 DNA
NA	TRBV25-1	TRBJ2-2	TRBD2	CASSVGTSGSTGKLFF	TGTGCCAGCAGCGTAGGGACTAGCGGGAGTACCGGGAAGCTGTTTTTT
NA	TRBV29-1	TRBJ1-1	NA	CSGGGELYGYTEAFF	TGCAGCGGAGGAGGGGAGTTATATGGCTACACTGAAGCTTTCTTT
NA	TRBV10-3	TRBJ2-6	NA	CASSKGSGSASGANVLTF	TGTGCCAGCAGTAAAGGTTCAGGCTCGGCCTCTGGGGCCAACGTCCTGACTTTC
NA	TRBV7-9	TRBJ1-5	TRBD1	CASSLTGGSSQPRHF	TGTGCCAGCAGTTTGACAGGGGGATCGAGTCAGCCCCGGCATTTT
few	TRBV6-2/TRBV6-3	TRBJ1-6	NA	CASSYDRDNSPLHF	TGTGCCAGCAGTTACGACCGGGATAATTCACCCCTCCACTTT
NA	TRBV5-1	TRBJ1-1	NA	CASSYTRDTEAFF	TGCGCCAGCAGCTATACAAGGGACACTGAAGCTTTCTTT
NA	TRBV19	TRBJ1-1	NA	CASTSSQGGNTEAFF	TGTGCCAGTACCTCTTCCCAGGGTGGGAACACTGAAGCTTTCTTT
NA	TRBV29-1	TRBJ2-7	TRBD2	CSVVFETSGSYEQYF	TGCAGCGTTGTCTTCGAGACTAGCGGGAGTTACGAGCAGTACTTC
few	TRBV4-3	TRBJ1-2	NA	CASSAYPGRLGYTF	TGCGCCAGCAGCGCCTACCCTGGGCGGCTCGGCTACACCTTC
NA	TRBV7-6	TRBJ2-7	TRBD2	CASSLGAGGYNEQYF	TGTGCCAGCAGCTTAGGGGCGGGAGGGTACAATGAGCAGTACTTC
many	TRBV10-3	TRBJ1-1	NA	CAISELEGGTEAFF	TGTGCCATCAGTGAGTTGGAGGGGGGCACTGAAGCTTTCTTT
few	TRBV7-9	TRBJ1-2	TRBD1	CASSPRGQGAHGYTF	TGTGCCAGCAGCCCTAGGGGACAGGGGGCCCATGGCTACACCTTC
few	TRBV6-5	TRBJ1-5	NA	CASSFGWGDSNQPQHF	TGTGCCAGCAGTTTCGGGTGGGGGGATAGCAATCAGCCCCAGCATTTT
many	TRBV7-6	TRBJ1-6	NA	CASSLEAQGSLYNSPLHF	TGTGCCAGCAGCTTGGAGGCTCAGGGATCCCTCTATAATTCACCCCTCCACTTT
NA	TRBV15	TRBJ1-1	NA	CATGNFAEAFF	TGTGCCACCGGGAATTTCGCTGAAGCTTTCTTT
NA	TRBV12-3/TRBV12-4	TRBJ2-7	TRBD2	CASSDIHRTSGASEQYF	TGTGCCAGCAGTGATATACATCGGACTAGCGGGGCGTCCGAGCAGTACTTC
many	TRBV10-2	TRBJ1-1	TRBD1	CASSEETGEAFF	TGCGCCAGCAGTGAGGAGACAGGGGAAGCTTTCTTT
NA	TRBV13	TRBJ2-3	TRBD2	CASSLDGEGESTDTQYF	TGTGCCAGCAGCCTGGATGGGGAGGGTGAAAGCACAGATACGCAGTATTTT
few	TRBV7-3	TRBJ1-5	NA	CASSSSYSVMDSNQPQHF	TGTGCCAGCAGCTCTTCCTACTCGGTAATGGATAGCAATCAGCCCCAGCATTTT
NA	TRBV7-8	TRBJ2-7	NA	CASSQEAESVTYERYF	TGTGCCAGCAGCCAAGAGGCCGAGAGCGTTACCTACGAGCGGTACTTC
NA	TRBV18	TRBJ1-6	TRBD1	CASSPRTGGDSPLHF	TGTGCCAGCTCACCCCGAACAGGGGGCGATTCACCCCTCCACTTT
NA	TRBV12-3/TRBV12-4	TRBJ2-5	TRBD2	CASTYSGFDGTQYF	TGTGCCAGCACATATAGCGGGTTTGACGGGACCCAGTACTTC
many	TRBV2	TRBJ1-2	NA	CASSDTWAHLNYGYTF	TGTGCCAGCAGTGATACTTGGGCTCATTTAAACTATGGCTACACCTTC
NA	TRBV19	TRBJ2-7	NA	CASSIPRWGEGVREQYF	TGTGCCAGTAGTATTCCCCGTTGGGGAGAAGGGGTACGCGAGCAGTACTTC
few	TRBV9	TRBJ2-2	NA	CASSVGGSYTNTGELFF	TGTGCCAGCAGCGTAGGGGGCAGCTACACAAACACCGGGGAGCTGTTTTTT
once	TRBV2	TRBJ2-1	NA	CASSNGFGQRSFDEQFF	TGTGCCAGCAGTAATGGATTCGGCCAGCGGTCGTTTGATGAGCAGTTCTTC
NA	TRBV6-5	TRBJ1-2	NA	CATSRVGYGHTF	TGTGCCACGTCCAGAGTAGGTTACGGCCACACCTTC
NA	TRBV7-2	TRBJ1-4	TRBD1	CASSSSGQGYEKLSF	TGTGCCAGCAGCTCTTCGGGACAGGGTTATGAAAAACTGTCTTTT
many	TRBV7-2	TRBJ1-5	NA	CASSLGRIGNQPQHF	TGTGCCAGCAGCTTAGGTAGAATCGGCAATCAGCCCCAGCATTTT
few	TRBV7-2	TRBJ2-7	NA	CASRPNRGSYEQYF	TGTGCCAGCAGGCCAAATCGGGGCTCCTACGAGCAGTACTTC
few	TRBV5-1	TRBJ1-1	TRBD1	CASSPQTGGRLNTEAFF	TGCGCCAGCAGCCCTCAAACAGGGGGCAGGTTGAACACTGAAGCTTTCTTT
NA	TRBV12-5	TRBJ1-1	NA	CASGSEQGATEAFF	TGTGCTAGTGGTAGCGAACAAGGGGCCACTGAAGCTTTCTTT
NA	TRBV20-1	TRBJ1-1	NA	CSAILGGTEAFF	TGCAGTGCTATTCTTGGAGGCACTGAAGCTTTCTTT
many	TRBV20-1	TRBJ1-2	NA	CSARDIGDRWYGYTF	TGCAGTGCTAGAGATATTGGCGACAGGTGGTATGGCTACACCTTC
many	TRBV6-6	TRBJ2-5	NA	CASSYGGIETQYF	TGTGCCAGCAGTTATGGGGGCATCGAGACCCAGTACTTC
few	TRBV7-6	TRBJ2-7	TRBD1	CASSEWVRDRGKEQYF	TGTGCCAGCAGTGAATGGGTTCGGGACAGGGGAAAAGAGCAGTACTTC
many	TRBV9	TRBJ2-5	TRBD1	CASSVAGQVQETQYF	TGTGCCAGCAGCGTAGCAGGACAGGTACAAGAGACCCAGTACTTC
many	TRBV9	TRBJ1-2	TRBD1	CASSVAGGRYGYTF	TGTGCCAGCAGCGTCGCAGGGGGCCGCTATGGCTACACCTTC
NA	TRBV7-8	TRBJ1-1	NA	CASSLAPSGDTEAFF	TGTGCCAGCAGCTTAGCACCCTCAGGGGACACTGAAGCTTTCTTT
NA	TRBV20-1	TRBJ2-5	NA	CSASGPAGKETQYF	TGCAGTGCTAGCGGCCCCGCGGGGAAAGAGACCCAGTACTTC
NA	TRBV9	TRBJ1-6	TRBD1	CASSAAPQGFTLHF	TGTGCCAGCAGCGCTGCCCCACAGGGGTTCACCCTCCACTTT
NA	TRBV10-3	TRBJ2-6	NA	CAISESEGANVLTF	TGTGCCATCAGTGAGTCCGAAGGGGCCAACGTCCTGACTTTC
many	TRBV2	TRBJ2-7	NA	CASSEGIGYEQYF	TGTGCCAGCAGTGAAGGGATAGGCTACGAGCAGTACTTC
many	TRBV7-6	TRBJ2-7	TRBD2	CASSHGRGGYEQYF	TGTGCCAGCAGTCACGGGAGGGGGGGGTACGAGCAGTACTTC
NA	TRBV7-2	TRBJ2-3	NA	CASSTYLDTQYF	TGTGCCAGCAGCACCTACTTAGATACGCAGTATTTT
NA	TRBV7-9	TRBJ2-7	NA	CASSSRQEGSYEQYF	TGTGCCAGCAGTTCTCGGCAGGAGGGATCCTACGAGCAGTACTTC
NA	TRBV29-1	TRBJ1-2	TRBD1	CSRFRDRGPDYGYTF	TGCAGCCGATTCCGGGACAGGGGGCCCGACTATGGCTACACCTTC
NA	TRBV10-3	TRBJ2-7	NA	CAISESSEGTTTYEQYF	TGTGCCATCAGTGAGTCTTCGGAGGGGACGACGACCTACGAGCAGTACTTC
few	TRBV7-9	TRBJ1-1	TRBD1	CASGLWDSEAFF	TGTGCCAGCGGACTTTGGGACAGTGAAGCTTTCTTT
NA	TRBV10-3	TRBJ1-5	NA	CASSLLLGNQPQHF	TGTGCCAGCAGTTTATTACTTGGGAATCAGCCCCAGCATTTT
NA	TRBV11-2	TRBJ2-2	TRBD2	CASSHLSGGADTGELFF	TGCGCCAGCAGCCACCTCAGCGGGGGGGCCGACACCGGGGAGCTGTTTTTT
many	TRBV7-9	TRBJ1-2	NA	CASSLSTEYGYTF	TGTGCCAGCAGCTTATCCACAGAGTATGGCTACACCTTC
NA	TRBV6-1	TRBJ1-5	TRBD1	CASTGTAFSNQPQHF	TGTGCCAGCACCGGGACAGCGTTTAGCAATCAGCCCCAGCATTTT
many	TRBV19	TRBJ1-1	TRBD1	CASSTWDREAFF	TGTGCCAGTAGTACTTGGGACAGAGAAGCTTTCTTT
many	TRBV29-1	TRBJ1-1	NA	CSVDVQMNTEAFF	TGCAGCGTTGATGTACAGATGAACACTGAAGCTTTCTTT
NA	TRBV10-3	TRBJ2-7	NA	CAISGSTYEQYF	TGTGCCATCAGCGGATCAACCTACGAGCAGTACTTC
NA	TRBV27	TRBJ1-1	NA	CASNIFGRANTEAFF	TGTGCCAGCAACATCTTCGGCAGGGCGAACACTGAAGCTTTCTTT
many	TRBV11-2	TRBJ1-1	NA	CASSHTGGNTEAFF	TGTGCCAGCAGCCATACAGGAGGAAACACTGAAGCTTTCTTT
many	TRBV19	TRBJ1-3	NA	CASSTVVVSGNTIYF	TGTGCCAGTAGTACCGTAGTCGTCTCTGGAAACACCATATATTTT